The 7 T cell receptor beta chains in this list originate from one sample, sequenced in a study of post-analysis software for immune sequencing data. These receptors lack a known antigen. The library was made from cDNA and included unique molecular identifiers. TCRdb recomputed calls from the PCR reads with MiXCR, one row per CDR3 protein. The table lists 550,000 to 700,000 distinct CDR3 sequences, around 40% of them singletons. Whole-study results and caveats: Patients showed TRBV5-6, TRBV5-1 and TRBV20-1 among four to six TRBV segments more frequent than in controls.

Material for sequencing was blood. The receptors derive from a girl aged 5 to 17 with multiple sclerosis.

This rearrangement joins TRBV3-1 to TRBJ2-1, with 10 positions matching TRBD2. The CDR3 spans 16 residues. CDR1 and CDR2 from the germline V gene are LGHDT and YNNKEL (reference sequence). V shed 0 bases and J 9 bases; nucleotides not matched to a gene: 8. The CDR3 DNA follows: TGTGCCAGCAGCCAAGATGCACTAGCGGGAAAGACTGAGCAGTTCTTC. Translating gives CASSQDALAGKTEQFF.

The gene calls are TRBV5-1 and TRBJ2-3; D possibly corresponds to TRBD2 (6 bases). There are 15 residues in the CDR3. The germline V and J ends were trimmed by 0 bases and 6 bases, with 14 bases remaining between them. Germline loops: CDR1 SGHRS, CDR2 YFSETQ. This CDR3 reads CASSLEGLNTDTQYF. CDR3 in DNA: TGCGCCAGCAGCTTGGAGGGACTCAATACTGATACGCAGTATTTT.

The J gene is TRBJ2-4, the V gene TRBV6-5; maybe TRBD1 (6 bases). CDR1 MNHEY and CDR2 SVGAGI come from the germline V gene. The CDR3 loop spans 13 amino acids. Trimming took off 6 bases at V and 8 bases at J, with 14 bases between the two ends. CDR3 DNA sequence: TGTGCCAGCAGCATGACAGGTCTGGACATTCAGTACTTC. Its protein is CASSMTGLDIQYF.

This clonotype was recorded a few times. The chain joins TRBV6-5 to TRBJ2-1, with a possible D match to TRBD2 (5 bases). The CDR3 runs to 14 residues. The ends were cut back, 0 bases at V and 12 bases at J, with 15 bases in the middle. Germline CDR1 MNHEY, CDR2 SVGAGI. CDR3 protein: CASSYSSTRTGQFF. Here the CDR3 DNA reads TGTGCCAGCAGTTACTCAAGTACTAGGACCGGGCAGTTCTTC.

The V gene is TRBV5-1, the J gene TRBJ2-3; D might be TRBD2 (6 bases). This CDR3 comprises 15 residues. Trimming left V 1 base short and J 3 bases short, with 12 bases between. CDR1 and CDR2 from the germline V gene are SGHRS and YFSETQ. CDR3 bases: TGCGCCAGCAGCTTGAGTCCGGGAGTAACAGATACGCAGTATTTT. Protein product: CASSLSPGVTDTQYF.

The chain carries TRBV7-9 and TRBJ1-2; no definite D call. V dropped 5 bases and J dropped 6 bases, with 13 bases sitting between them. This CDR3 comprises 13 residues. Germline loops: CDR1 SEHNR, CDR2 FQNEAQ (reference sequence). The CDR3 region has the DNA TGTGCCAGCAGCGCAGGATCAGTCAATGGCTACACCTTC. Residues: CASSAGSVNGYTF.

In the case of this clonotype: Germline is not matched at one junction end, which may reflect a read error. The V gene is TRBV29-1, the J gene TRBJ1-4; the D is unclear. CDR1 is SQVTM and CDR2 is ANQGSEA in the germline V gene. This CDR3 has 10 amino acids. The CDR3, as DNA: TGCAGCGCCGGGAATGAAGAACTGTTTTTT. Translated, it gives CSAGNEELFF.